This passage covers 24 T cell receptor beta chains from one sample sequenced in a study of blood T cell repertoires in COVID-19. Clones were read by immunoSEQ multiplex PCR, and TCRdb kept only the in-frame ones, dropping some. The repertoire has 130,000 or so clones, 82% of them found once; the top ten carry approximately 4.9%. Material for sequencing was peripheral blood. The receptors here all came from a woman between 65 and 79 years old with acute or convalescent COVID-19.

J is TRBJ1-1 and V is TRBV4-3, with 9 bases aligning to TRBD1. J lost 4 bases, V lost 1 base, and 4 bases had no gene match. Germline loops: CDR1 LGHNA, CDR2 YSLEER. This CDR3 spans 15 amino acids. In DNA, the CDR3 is TGCGCCAGCAGCCAAGGAGAGACAGGGGGCACTGAAGCTTTCTTT. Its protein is CASSQGETGGTEAFF.

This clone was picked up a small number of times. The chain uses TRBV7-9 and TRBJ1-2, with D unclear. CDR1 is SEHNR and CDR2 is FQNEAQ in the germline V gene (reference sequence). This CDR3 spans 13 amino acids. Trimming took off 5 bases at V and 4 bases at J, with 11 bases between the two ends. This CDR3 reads CASSAGRGYGYTF. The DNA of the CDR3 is TGTGCCAGCAGCGCGGGCAGAGGCTATGGCTACACCTTC.

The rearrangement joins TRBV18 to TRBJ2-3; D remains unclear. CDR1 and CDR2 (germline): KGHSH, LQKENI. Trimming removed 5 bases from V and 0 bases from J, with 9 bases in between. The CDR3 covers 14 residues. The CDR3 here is CASSAYRSTDTQYF. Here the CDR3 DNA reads TGTGCCAGCTCAGCTTACAGAAGCACAGATACGCAGTATTTT.

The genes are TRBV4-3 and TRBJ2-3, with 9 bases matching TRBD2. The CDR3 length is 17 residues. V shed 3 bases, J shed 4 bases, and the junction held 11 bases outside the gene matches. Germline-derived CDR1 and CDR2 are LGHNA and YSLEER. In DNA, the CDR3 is TGCGCCAGCAGCCACTCTTCTAGCGGGGAATTGTCAGATACGCAGTATTTT. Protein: CASSHSSSGELSDTQYF.

As DNA, the CDR3 is TGTGCCAGCTCAGCAACGGGGTGGGAGAACACTGAAGCTTTCTTT. This translates into CASSATGWENTEAFF. The V and J genes are TRBV18 and TRBJ1-1; no firm D call. CDR3 length: 15 amino acids. The V end lost 5 bases, the J end lost 1 base, and 14 bases lay between the germline ends. The germline CDR1 and CDR2 sequences are KGHSH and LQKENI. The whole variable domain, filled in from reference TRBV18 and TRBJ1-1, reads NAGVMQNPRHLVRRRGQEARLRCSPMKGHSHVYWYRQLPEEGLKFMVYLQKENIIDESGMPKERFSAEFPKEGPSILRIQQVVRGDSAAYFCASSATGWENTEAFFGQGTRLTVV.

The CDR3 DNA reads as TGTGCCAGCAGCTTCGTATACCGCGTGGCAACTAATGAAAAACTGTTTTTT. Amino acids: CASSFVYRVATNEKLFF. The chain has TRBV5-8 and TRBJ1-4; no clear D gene. The CDR3 contains 17 residues. Germline-derived CDR1 and CDR2 are SGHTS and YDEGEE. Trimming took 2 bases from V and 0 from J, leaving 14 bases between them.

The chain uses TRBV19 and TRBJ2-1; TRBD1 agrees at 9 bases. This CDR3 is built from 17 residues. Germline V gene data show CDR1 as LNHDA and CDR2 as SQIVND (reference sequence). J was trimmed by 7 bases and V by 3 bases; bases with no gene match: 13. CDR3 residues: CASSIRITGGELNEQFF. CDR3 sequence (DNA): TGTGCCAGTAGTATTAGGATCACAGGGGGCGAATTAAATGAGCAGTTCTTC.

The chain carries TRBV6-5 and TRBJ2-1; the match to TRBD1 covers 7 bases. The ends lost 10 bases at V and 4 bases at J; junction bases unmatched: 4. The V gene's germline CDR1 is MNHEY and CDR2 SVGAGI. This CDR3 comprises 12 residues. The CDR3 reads CATGTDYNEQFF. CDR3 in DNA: TGTGCCACCGGGACAGATTACAATGAGCAGTTCTTC.

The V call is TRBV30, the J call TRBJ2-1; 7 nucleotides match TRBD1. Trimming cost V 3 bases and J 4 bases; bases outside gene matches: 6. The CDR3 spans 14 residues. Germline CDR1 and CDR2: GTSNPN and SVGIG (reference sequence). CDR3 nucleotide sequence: TGTGCCTGGAGGGCAGGGGGATCGTACAATGAGCAGTTCTTC. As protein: CAWRAGGSYNEQFF.

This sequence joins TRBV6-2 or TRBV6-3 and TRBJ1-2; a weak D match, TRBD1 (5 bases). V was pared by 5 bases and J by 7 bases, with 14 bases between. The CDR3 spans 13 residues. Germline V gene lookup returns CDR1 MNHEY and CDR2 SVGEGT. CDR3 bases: TGTGCCAGCAGTCCCGGGGGAGGAGGTGGCTACACCTTC. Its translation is CASSPGGGGGYTF.

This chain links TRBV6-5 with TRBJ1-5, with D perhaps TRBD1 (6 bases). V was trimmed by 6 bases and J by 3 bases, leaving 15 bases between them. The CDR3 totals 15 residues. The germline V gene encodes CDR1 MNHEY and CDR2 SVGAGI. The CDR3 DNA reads TGTGCCAGCAGACCCACAGGGTCCTCCAATCAGCCCCAGCATTTT. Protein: CASRPTGSSNQPQHF.

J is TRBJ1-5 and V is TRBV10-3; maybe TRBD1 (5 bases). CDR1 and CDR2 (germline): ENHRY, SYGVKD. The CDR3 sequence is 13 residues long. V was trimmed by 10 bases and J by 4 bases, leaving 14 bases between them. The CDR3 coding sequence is TGTGCCACCGGGACTAGCCTTAATCAGCCCCAGCATTTT. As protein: CATGTSLNQPQHF.

The CDR3 spells CASSQKQGTEAFF. DNA of the CDR3: TGTGCCAGTAGTCAAAAACAGGGAACTGAAGCTTTCTTT. This chain uses TRBV19 with TRBJ1-1, with D possibly TRBD1 on 6 matching bases. Between the trimmed V and J ends, which lost 5 bases and 5 bases, there was a span of 12 bases. Germline CDR1 is LNHDA and CDR2 is SQIVND (reference sequence). The CDR3 has 13 amino acids.

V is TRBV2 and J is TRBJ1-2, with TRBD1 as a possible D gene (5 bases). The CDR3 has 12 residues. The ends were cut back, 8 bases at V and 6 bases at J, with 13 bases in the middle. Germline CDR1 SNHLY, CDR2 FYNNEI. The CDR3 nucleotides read TGTGCCAGCGGCATCCGCAGGGATGGCTACACCTTC. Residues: CASGIRRDGYTF.

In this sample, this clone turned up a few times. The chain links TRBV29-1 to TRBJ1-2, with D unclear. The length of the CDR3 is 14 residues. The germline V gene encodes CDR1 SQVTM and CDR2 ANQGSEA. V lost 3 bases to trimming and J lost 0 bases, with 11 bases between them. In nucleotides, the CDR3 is TGCAGCGTTGACCCTTCAGGTTCTAACTATGGCTACACCTTC. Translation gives CSVDPSGSNYGYTF.

Here the CDR3 reads CASTPTGTPTGELFF. The CDR3 DNA is TGTGCCAGTACACCGACAGGGACTCCTACTGGGGAGCTGTTTTTT. This sequence joins TRBV19 and TRBJ2-2, with D tentatively TRBD1 (7 bases). The CDR3 spans 15 residues. Trimming pared 7 bases from V and 8 bases from J, leaving 20 bases between. Looked up from germline, CDR1 is LNHDA and CDR2 is SQIVND (reference sequence).

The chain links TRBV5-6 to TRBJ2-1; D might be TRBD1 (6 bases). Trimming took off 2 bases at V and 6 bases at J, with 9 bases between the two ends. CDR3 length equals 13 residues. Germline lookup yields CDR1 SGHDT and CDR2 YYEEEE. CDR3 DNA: TGTGCCAGCAGCTTCAGCAGGGGCAATGAGCAGTTCTTC. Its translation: CASSFSRGNEQFF.

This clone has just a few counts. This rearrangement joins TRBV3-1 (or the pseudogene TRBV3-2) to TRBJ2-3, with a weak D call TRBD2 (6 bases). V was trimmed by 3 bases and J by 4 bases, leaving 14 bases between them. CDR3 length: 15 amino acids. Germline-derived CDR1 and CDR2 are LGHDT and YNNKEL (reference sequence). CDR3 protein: CASSQMGLPSDTQYF. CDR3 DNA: TGTGCCAGCAGCCAGATGGGACTCCCCTCAGATACGCAGTATTTT.

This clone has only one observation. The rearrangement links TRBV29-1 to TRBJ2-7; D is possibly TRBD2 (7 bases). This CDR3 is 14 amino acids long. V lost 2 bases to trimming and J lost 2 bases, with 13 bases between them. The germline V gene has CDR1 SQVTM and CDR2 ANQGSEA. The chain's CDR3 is CSVERGGSTYEQYV. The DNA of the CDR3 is TGCAGCGTTGAAAGGGGGGGGTCTACCTACGAGCAGTACGTC.

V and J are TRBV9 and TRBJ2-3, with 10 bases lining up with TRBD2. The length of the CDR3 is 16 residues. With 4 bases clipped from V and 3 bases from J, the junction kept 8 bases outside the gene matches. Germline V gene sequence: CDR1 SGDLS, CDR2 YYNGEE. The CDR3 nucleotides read TGTGCCAGCAGCCGGATGAGCGGGGGGGCAACAGATACGCAGTATTTT. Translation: CASSRMSGGATDTQYF.

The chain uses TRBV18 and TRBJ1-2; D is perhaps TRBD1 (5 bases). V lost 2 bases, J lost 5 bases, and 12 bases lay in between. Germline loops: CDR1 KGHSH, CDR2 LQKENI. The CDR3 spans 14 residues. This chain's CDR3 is CASSPKQDRYGYTF. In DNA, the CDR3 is TGTGCCAGCTCACCAAAACAGGATCGGTATGGCTACACCTTC.

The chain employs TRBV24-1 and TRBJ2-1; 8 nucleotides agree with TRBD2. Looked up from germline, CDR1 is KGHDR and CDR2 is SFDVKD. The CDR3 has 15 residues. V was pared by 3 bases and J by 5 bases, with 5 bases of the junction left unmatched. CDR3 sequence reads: CATSDRSGGNNEQFF. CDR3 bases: TGTGCCACCAGTGATCGAAGCGGGGGAAACAATGAGCAGTTCTTC.

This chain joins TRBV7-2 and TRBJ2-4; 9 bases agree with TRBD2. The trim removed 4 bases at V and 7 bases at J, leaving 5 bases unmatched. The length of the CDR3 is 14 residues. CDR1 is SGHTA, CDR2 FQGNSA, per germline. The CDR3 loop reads CASSSSGGNNIQYF. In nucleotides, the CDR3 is TGTGCCAGCAGCTCAAGCGGGGGGAATAACATTCAGTACTTC.

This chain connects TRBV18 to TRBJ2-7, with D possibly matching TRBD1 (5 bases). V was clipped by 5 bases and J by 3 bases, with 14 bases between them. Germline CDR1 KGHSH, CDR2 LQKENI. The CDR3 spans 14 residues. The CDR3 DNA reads TGTGCCAGCTCAGTGGAGCCTAGGGGCTACGAGCAGTACTTC. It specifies CASSVEPRGYEQYF.